This entry features one T cell receptor beta chain sequence. The CDR3 runs to 17 residues. With V trimmed by 11 bases and J by 5 bases, 20 bases remained unmatched. Germline-derived CDR1 and CDR2 are MDHEN and SYDVKM. These data belong to a study of blood T cell repertoires in COVID-19. Profiling relied on immunoSEQ multiplex PCR, and the TCRdb table lists in-frame clones only, not all of them. The sample carries 450,000 to 500,000 clones, approximately 85% recorded once. The clonotype was recovered from a human donor in a cohort sampled during active COVID-19. The rearrangement links TRBV28 to TRBJ1-2; 10 nucleotides match TRBD1. Material: peripheral blood. The CDR3 loop reads CASGTGTGAISGYGYTF. The CDR3 nucleotides read TGTGCCTCGGGTACGGGGACAGGGGCTATCAGTGGTTATGGCTACACCTTC.